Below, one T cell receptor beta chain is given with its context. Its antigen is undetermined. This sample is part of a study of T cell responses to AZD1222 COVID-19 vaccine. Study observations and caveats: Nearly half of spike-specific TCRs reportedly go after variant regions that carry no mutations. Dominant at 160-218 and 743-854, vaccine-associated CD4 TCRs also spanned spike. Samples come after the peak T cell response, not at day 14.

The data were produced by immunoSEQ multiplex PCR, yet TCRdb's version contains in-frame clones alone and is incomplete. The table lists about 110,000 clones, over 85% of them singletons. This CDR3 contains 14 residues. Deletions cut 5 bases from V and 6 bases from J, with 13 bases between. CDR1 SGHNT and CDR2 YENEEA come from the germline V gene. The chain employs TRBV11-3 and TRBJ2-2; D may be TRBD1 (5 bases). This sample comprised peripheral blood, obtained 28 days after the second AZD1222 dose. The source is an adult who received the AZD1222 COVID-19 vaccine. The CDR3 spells CASSPRVGPGELFF. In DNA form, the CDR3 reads TGTGCCAGCAGCCCCCGAGTGGGGCCCGGGGAGCTGTTTTTT.